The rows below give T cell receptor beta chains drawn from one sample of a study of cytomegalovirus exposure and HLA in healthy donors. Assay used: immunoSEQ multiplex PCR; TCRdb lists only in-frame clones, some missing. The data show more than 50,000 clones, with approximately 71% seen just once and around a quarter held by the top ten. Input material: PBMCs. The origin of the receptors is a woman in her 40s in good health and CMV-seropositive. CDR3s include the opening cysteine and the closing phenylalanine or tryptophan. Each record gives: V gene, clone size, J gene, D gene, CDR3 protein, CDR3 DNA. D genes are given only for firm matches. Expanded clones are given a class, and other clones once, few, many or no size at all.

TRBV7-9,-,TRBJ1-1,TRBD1,CSSSLETGYTEAFF,TGTTCCAGCAGCTTAGAGACAGGGTACACTGAAGCTTTCTTT
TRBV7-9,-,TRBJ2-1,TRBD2,CASSPRGELYNEQFF,TGTGCCAGCAGCCCCCGGGGGGAATTGTACAATGAGCAGTTCTTC
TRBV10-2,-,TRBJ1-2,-,CASTQSRAGYTF,TGCGCCAGCACCCAGTCGAGGGCAGGCTACACCTTC
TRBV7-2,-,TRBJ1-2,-,CASSLMGNYGYTF,TGTGCCAGCAGCCTCATGGGCAACTATGGCTACACCTTC
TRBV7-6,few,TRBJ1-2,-,CASSEDLYGYTF,TGTGCCAGCAGCGAGGATTTATATGGCTACACCTTC
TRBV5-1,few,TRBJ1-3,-,CASSPDAGNTIYF,TGCGCCAGCAGCCCAGATGCCGGGAACACCATATATTTT
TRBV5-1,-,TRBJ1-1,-,CASSRTGSNTEAFF,TGCGCCAGCAGCCGTACAGGGTCGAACACTGAAGCTTTCTTT
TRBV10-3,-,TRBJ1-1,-,CAISESGGNTEAFF,TGTGCCATCAGTGAGTCAGGGGGGAACACTGAAGCTTTCTTT
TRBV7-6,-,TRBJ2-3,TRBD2,CASSLPRAGGNTDTQYF,TGTGCCAGCAGCTTACCCCGAGCGGGGGGCAACACAGATACGCAGTATTTT
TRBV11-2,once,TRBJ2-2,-,CASSRGQGGIGGELFF,TGTGCCAGCAGCCGCGGACAGGGAGGGATCGGCGGGGAGCTGTTTTTT
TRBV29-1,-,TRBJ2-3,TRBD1,CSGTGTENTDTQYF,TGCAGCGGGACCGGGACAGAGAACACAGATACGCAGTATTTT
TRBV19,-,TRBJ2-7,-,CASSITDTLEQYF,TGTGCCAGTAGTATAACAGACACCCTTGAGCAGTACTTC
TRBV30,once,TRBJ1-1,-,CASDVGGGTEAFF,TGTGCCTCAGACGTGGGGGGAGGCACTGAAGCTTTCTTT
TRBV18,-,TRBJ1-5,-,CASSTGNQPQHF,TGTGCCAGCTCCACCGGGAATCAGCCCCAGCATTTT
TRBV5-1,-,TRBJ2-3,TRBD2,CASSLTSGVTDTQYF,TGCGCCAGCAGCCTGACTAGCGGGGTCACAGATACGCAGTATTTT
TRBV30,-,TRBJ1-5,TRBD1,CAWSDGAGGLHQPQHF,TGTGCCTGGAGTGACGGCGCAGGGGGCCTGCATCAGCCCCAGCATTTT
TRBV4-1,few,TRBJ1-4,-,CASSREVSIDGFNEKLFF,TGCGCCAGCAGCCGGGAGGTATCGATCGACGGTTTTAATGAAAAACTGTTTTTT
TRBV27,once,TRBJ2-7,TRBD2,CASSPGTSGGALDEQYF,TGTGCCAGCAGTCCGGGGACTAGCGGGGGGGCTCTGGACGAGCAGTACTTC
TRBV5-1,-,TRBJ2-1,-,CASSLAGVSYNEQFF,TGCGCCAGCAGCTTGGCGGGGGTCTCCTACAATGAGCAGTTCTTC
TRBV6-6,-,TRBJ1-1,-,CAGSYTMGGARTEAFF,TGTGCCGGCAGTTACACCATGGGAGGGGCGAGGACTGAAGCTTTCTTT
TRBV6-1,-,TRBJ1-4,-,CASTASPPNEKLFF,TGTGCCAGCACCGCGAGCCCGCCTAATGAAAAACTGTTTTTT
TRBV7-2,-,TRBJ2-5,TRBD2,CASSLAREGWLEQYF,TGTGCCAGCAGCTTAGCGCGGGAGGGTTGGTTGGAGCAGTACTTC
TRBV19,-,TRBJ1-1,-,CASRGEMPLNTEAFF,TGTGCCAGTAGGGGAGAAATGCCCCTGAACACTGAAGCTTTCTTT
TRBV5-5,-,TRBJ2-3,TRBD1,CASRQGPDTQYF,TGTGCCAGCAGACAGGGGCCAGATACGCAGTATTTT
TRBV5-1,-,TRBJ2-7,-,CASSLGPDFEQYF,TGCGCCAGCAGCTTGGGACCGGACTTCGAGCAGTACTTC
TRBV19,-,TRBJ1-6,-,CASSIEADSPLHF,TGTGCCAGTAGTATAGAAGCGGATTCACCCCTCCACTTT
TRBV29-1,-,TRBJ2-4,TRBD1,CSVERKRTGGKNIQYF,TGCAGCGTAGAACGCAAAAGGACAGGGGGGAAAAACATTCAGTACTTC
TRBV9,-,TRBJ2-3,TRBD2,CASSVTGLAGTFLTDTQYF,TGTGCCAGCAGCGTAACGGGACTAGCGGGGACCTTTCTCACAGATACGCAGTATTTT
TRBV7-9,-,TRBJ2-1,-,CASSSTQRGQNEQFF,TGTGCCAGCAGCTCAACCCAGAGAGGGCAAAATGAGCAGTTCTTC
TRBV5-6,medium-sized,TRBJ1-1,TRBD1,CASSWDSDTEAFF,TGTGCCAGCAGCTGGGACAGCGACACTGAAGCTTTCTTT
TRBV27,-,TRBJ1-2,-,CASSLAGASGYTF,TGTGCCAGCAGTTTAGCCGGAGCGAGCGGCTACACCTTC
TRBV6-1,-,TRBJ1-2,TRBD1,CASSEPRWTGGDGYTF,TGTGCCAGCAGTGAACCTCGATGGACAGGGGGGGATGGCTACACCTTC
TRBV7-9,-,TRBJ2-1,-,CASSYATPGEQFF,TGTGCCAGCAGCTACGCAACTCCGGGGGAGCAGTTCTTC
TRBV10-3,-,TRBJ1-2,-,CAISVGAAGYGYTF,TGTGCCATCAGTGTGGGCGCAGCCGGCTATGGCTACACCTTC
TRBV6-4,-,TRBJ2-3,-,CASSDEGADTQYF,TGTGCCAGCAGTGACGAGGGGGCAGATACGCAGTATTTT
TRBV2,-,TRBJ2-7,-,CASSDKGSRAQYF,TGTGCCAGCAGTGATAAAGGTAGCAGGGCGCAGTACTTC
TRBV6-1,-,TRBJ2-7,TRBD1,CASRTTGGRYEQYF,TGTGCCAGCAGGACCACAGGGGGCAGGTACGAGCAGTACTTC
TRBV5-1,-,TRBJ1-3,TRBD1,CASSQGQSSGNTIYF,TGCGCCAGCAGCCAGGGACAGAGCTCTGGAAACACCATATATTTT
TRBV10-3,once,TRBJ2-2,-,CAISAQGANTGELFF,TGTGCCATCAGTGCGCAGGGTGCGAACACCGGGGAGCTGTTTTTT
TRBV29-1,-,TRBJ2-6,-,CSVGTDKTGANVLTF,TGCAGCGTTGGGACTGACAAAACTGGGGCCAACGTCCTGACTTTC
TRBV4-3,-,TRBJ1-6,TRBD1,CASSQGRTGNSPLHF,TGCGCCAGCAGCCAAGGTAGGACAGGGAATTCACCCCTCCACTTT
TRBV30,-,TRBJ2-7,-,CAWSVSLNYEQYF,TGTGCCTGGAGTGTAAGCCTGAACTACGAGCAGTACTTC